Presented here are 8 T cell receptor beta chains from one specimen sequenced in a study of OX40 agonist ivuxolimab in advanced cancers. TCRdb keeps only in-frame clones here, not all; method: immunoSEQ multiplex PCR. The sample yields 50,000 to 60,000 clones, about nine tenths seen once. Sequenced here: CD4+ or CD8+ T cells sorted from blood, sampled in a trial of the OX40 agonist ivuxolimab. The receptors originated from an adult with an advanced solid tumor such as melanoma, head and neck, liver or kidney cancer.

This CDR3 reads CASSPRGDHNEQFF. The CDR3 nucleotides read TGTGCCAGCAGCCCTCGTGGCGATCACAATGAGCAGTTCTTC. The chain combines TRBV7-3 with TRBJ2-1; no definite D call. This CDR3 is built from 14 residues. Germline-derived CDR1 and CDR2 are SGHTA and FQGTGA. Trimming took 5 bases from V and 5 from J, leaving 13 bases between them.

This rearrangement joins TRBV20-1 to TRBJ2-7; no firm D call. Trimming shortened V by 6 bases and J by 4 bases, and 7 bases separated the two germline ends. Germline CDR1 reads DFQATT; CDR2 reads SNEGSKA (reference sequence). The CDR3 is made up of 10 amino acids. DNA of the CDR3: TGCAGTGCAGCCACTTACGAGCAGTACTTC. Translating gives CSAATYEQYF.

This chain's CDR3 is CASSLGLAGLGYNEQFF. CDR3 in DNA: TGCGCCAGCAGCTTAGGACTAGCGGGATTGGGGTACAATGAGCAGTTCTTC. V and J are TRBV5-1 and TRBJ2-1, with 12 bases lining up with TRBD2. V dropped 2 bases and J dropped 4; count of bases not matched to a gene: 7. Per the germline V gene, CDR1 is SGHRS and CDR2 is YFSETQ. This CDR3 comprises 17 residues.

The chain is built from TRBV6-6 and TRBJ2-2; maybe TRBD2 (5 bases). Trimming removed 8 bases from V and 7 bases from J, with 17 bases in between. The CDR3 loop spans 14 amino acids. Germline V gene data show CDR1 as MNHNY and CDR2 as SVGAGI (reference sequence). The CDR3 coding sequence is TGTGCCAGCCAACTACTAGAACACGGCGGGGAGCTGTTTTTT. Translated: CASQLLEHGGELFF.

This sequence joins TRBV11-3 and TRBJ1-4; possible D gene TRBD1, 5 bases. V was pared by 5 bases and J by 4 bases, with 11 bases between. CDR1 is SGHNT, CDR2 YENEEA, per germline. CDR3 size: 14 residues. CDR3 protein: CASSPTVNNEKLFF. The DNA for the CDR3 is TGTGCCAGCAGCCCGACAGTTAATAATGAAAAACTGTTTTTT.

V gene TRBV7-9 combines with J gene TRBJ1-4; TRBD1 matches at 8 bases. The CDR3 totals 14 residues. Germline V CDR1 and CDR2: SEHNR, FQNEAQ (reference sequence). J gave up 6 bases and V 5 bases, and 5 bases lay outside the gene matches. The DNA of the CDR3 is TGTGCCAGCAGCCGCGACAGGGGCGATGAAAAACTGTTTTTT. This codes for CASSRDRGDEKLFF.

The chain uses TRBV5-1 and TRBJ2-7, with a weak D call TRBD2 (6 bases). CDR3 size: 14 residues. Germline V lookup: CDR1 SGHRS, CDR2 YFSETQ. The V end was cut by 2 bases, the J end by 0 bases, with 9 bases between. In DNA, the CDR3 is TGCGCCAGCAGCTTTGACGGGAGCTCCTACGAGCAGTACTTC. Its translation: CASSFDGSSYEQYF. Combining the CDR3 with reference TRBV5-1 and TRBJ2-7 gives the whole variable domain KAGVTQTPRYLIKTRGQQVTLSCSPISGHRSVSWYQQTPGQGLQFLFEYFSETQRNKGNFPGRFSGRQFSNSRSEMNVSTLELGDSALYLCASSFDGSSYEQYFGPGTRLTVT.

The chain combines TRBV19 with TRBJ2-5, with a possible D match to TRBD2 (5 bases). The CDR3 totals 13 residues. The ends were cut back, 6 bases at V and 5 bases at J, with 13 bases in the middle. Germline CDR1 reads LNHDA; CDR2 reads SQIVND (reference sequence). CDR3 loop: CASSVTSIETQYF. CDR3 sequence (DNA): TGTGCCAGTAGCGTAACTAGTATCGAGACCCAGTACTTC.